Sequencing of this T cell receptor (beta chain) was carried out in a study of Tregs in tolerant kidney transplant recipients. Mixed chimerism was transient after nonmyeloablative marrow transplants from related graft donors. Thawed PBMCs were FACS-sorted into unstimulated CD4+CD25+CD127- regulatory T cells, CD4+CD25- non-regulatory cells, CD4 and CD8 cells. Notes on this clone: The antigen is not known.

Whole-study results and caveats: Tregs expanded with activated donor B cells seemed most donor-specific. Donor-specific Treg expansion exceeded global Treg expansion in tolerant patients, suggesting antigen drive.

This table comes from immunoSEQ multiplex PCR, and its TCRdb copy is limited to in-frame clones, with some not included. The sample lists approximately 60,000 clones; approximately 89% were seen once. This sample comprised CD4+ T cells from blood (PBMCs), obtained 6 months after the transplant. The sequence came from a human patient who received a combined kidney and bone marrow transplant. The graft donor may have contributed some T cells.

The CDR3 DNA reads as TGTGCCAGCAGTTCGCCCGGGACAGGGGATGAAAAACTGTTTTTT. It translates to CASSSPGTGDEKLFF. The chain employs TRBV28 and TRBJ1-4, with 10 bases identical to TRBD1. Germline V gene sequence: CDR1 MDHEN, CDR2 SYDVKM. Trimming cost V 4 bases and J 6 bases; bases outside gene matches: 5. This CDR3 is built from 15 residues.